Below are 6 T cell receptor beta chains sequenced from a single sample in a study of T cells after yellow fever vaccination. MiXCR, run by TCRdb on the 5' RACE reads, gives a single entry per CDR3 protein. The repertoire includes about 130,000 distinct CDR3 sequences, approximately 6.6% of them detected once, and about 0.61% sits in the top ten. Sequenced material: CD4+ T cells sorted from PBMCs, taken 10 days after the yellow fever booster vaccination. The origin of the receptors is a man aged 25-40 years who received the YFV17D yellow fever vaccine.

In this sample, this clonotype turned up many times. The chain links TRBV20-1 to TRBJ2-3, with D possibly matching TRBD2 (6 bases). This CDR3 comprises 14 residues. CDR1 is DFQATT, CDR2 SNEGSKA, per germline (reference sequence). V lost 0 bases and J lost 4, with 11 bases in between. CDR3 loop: CSARDSPSADTQYF. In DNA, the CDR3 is TGCAGTGCTAGAGACTCCCCTAGCGCAGATACGCAGTATTTT.

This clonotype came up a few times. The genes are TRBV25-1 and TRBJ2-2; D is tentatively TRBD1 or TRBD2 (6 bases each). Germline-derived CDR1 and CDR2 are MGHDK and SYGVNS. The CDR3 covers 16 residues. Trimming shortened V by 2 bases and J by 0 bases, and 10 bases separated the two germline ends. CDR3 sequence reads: CASSETGAPNTGELFF. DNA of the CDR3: TGTGCCAGCAGTGAAACGGGGGCCCCGAACACCGGGGAGCTGTTTTTT.

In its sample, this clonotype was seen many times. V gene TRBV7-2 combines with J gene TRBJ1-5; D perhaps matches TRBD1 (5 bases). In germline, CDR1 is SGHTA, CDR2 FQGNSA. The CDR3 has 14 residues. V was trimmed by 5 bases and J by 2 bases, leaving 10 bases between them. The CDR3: CASSRSGGNQPQHF. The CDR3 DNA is TGTGCCAGCAGCCGATCGGGGGGCAATCAGCCCCAGCATTTT.

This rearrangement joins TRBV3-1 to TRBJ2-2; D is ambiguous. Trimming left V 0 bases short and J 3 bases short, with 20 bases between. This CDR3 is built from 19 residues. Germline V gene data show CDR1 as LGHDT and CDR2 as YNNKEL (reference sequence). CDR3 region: CASSQDPKGLTRYTGELFF. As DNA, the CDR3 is TGTGCCAGCAGCCAAGATCCCAAAGGATTAACTCGGTACACCGGGGAGCTGTTTTTT.

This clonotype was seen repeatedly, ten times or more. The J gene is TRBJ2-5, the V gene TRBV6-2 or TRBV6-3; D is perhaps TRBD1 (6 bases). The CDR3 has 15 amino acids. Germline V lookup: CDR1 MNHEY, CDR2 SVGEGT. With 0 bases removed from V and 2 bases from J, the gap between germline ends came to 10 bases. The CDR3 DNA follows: TGTGCCAGCAGTTACTCTTGGGGGCCACAAGAGACCCAGTACTTC. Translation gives CASSYSWGPQETQYF.

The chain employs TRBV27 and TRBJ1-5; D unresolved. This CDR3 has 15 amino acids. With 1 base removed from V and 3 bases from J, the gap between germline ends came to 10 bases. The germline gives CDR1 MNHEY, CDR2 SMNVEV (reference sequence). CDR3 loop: CASSLWAEPNQPQHF. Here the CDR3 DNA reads TGTGCCAGCAGTTTATGGGCCGAACCCAATCAGCCCCAGCATTTT.